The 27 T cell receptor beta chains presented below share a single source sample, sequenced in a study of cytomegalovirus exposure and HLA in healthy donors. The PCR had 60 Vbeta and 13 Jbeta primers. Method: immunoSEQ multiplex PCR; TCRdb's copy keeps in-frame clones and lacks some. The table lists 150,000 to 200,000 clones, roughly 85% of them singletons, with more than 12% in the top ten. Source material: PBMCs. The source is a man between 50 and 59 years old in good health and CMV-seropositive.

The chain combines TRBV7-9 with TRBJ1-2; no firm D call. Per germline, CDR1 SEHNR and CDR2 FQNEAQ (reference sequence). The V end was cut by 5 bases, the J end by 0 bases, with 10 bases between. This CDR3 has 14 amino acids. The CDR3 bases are TGTGCCAGCAGCCTCAATACGGCTAACTATGGCTACACCTTC. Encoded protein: CASSLNTANYGYTF.

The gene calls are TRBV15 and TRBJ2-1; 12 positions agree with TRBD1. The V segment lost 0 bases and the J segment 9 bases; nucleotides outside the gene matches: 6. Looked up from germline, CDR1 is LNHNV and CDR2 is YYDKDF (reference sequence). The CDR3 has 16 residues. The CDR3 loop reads CATSRDPGQGASEQFF. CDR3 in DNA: TGTGCCACCAGCAGAGACCCGGGACAGGGGGCTTCTGAGCAGTTCTTC.

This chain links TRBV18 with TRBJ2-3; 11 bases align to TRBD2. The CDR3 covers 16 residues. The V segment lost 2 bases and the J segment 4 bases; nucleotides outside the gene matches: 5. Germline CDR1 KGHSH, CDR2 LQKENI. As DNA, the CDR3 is TGTGCCAGCTCACCATTAGGGACTAGCGGCCCAGATACGCAGTATTTT. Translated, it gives CASSPLGTSGPDTQYF.

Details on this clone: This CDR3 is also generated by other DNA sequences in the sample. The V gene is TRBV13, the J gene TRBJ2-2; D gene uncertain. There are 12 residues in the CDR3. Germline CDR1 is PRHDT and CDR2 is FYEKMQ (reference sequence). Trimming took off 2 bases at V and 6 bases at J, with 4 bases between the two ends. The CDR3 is CASSLLPGELFF. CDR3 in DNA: TGTGCCAGCAGCTTACTACCCGGGGAGCTGTTTTTT.

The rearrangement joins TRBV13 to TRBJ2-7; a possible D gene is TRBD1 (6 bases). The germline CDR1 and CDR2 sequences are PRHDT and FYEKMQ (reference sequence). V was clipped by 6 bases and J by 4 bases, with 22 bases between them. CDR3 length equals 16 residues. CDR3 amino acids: CASSFLSKLGGYEQYV. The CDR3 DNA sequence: TGTGCCAGCAGTTTCTTGTCTAAACTAGGGGGTTACGAGCAGTACGTC.

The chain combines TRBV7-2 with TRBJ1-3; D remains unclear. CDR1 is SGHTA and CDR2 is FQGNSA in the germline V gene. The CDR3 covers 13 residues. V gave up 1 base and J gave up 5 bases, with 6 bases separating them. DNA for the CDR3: TGTGCCAGCAGCTTAGTACAGAGAAACACCATATATTTT. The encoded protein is CASSLVQRNTIYF.

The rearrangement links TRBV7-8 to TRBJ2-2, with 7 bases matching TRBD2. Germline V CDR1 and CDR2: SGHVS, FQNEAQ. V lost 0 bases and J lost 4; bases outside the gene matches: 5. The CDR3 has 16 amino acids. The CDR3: CASSLASGYGTGELFF. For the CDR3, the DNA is TGTGCCAGCAGCTTAGCTAGCGGGTACGGCACCGGGGAGCTGTTTTTT.

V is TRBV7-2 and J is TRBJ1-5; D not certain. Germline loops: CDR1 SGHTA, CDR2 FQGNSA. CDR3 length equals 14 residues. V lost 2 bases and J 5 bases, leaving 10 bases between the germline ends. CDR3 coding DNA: TGTGCCAGCAGCTTATATGGCACAGATCAGCCCCAGCATTTT. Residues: CASSLYGTDQPQHF.

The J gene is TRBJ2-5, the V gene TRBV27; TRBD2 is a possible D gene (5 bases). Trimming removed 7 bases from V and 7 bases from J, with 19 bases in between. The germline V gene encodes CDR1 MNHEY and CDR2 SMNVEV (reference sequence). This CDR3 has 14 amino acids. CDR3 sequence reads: CASTHRLGAGTQYF. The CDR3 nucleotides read TGTGCCAGCACCCACCGCTTGGGCGCGGGGACCCAGTACTTC.

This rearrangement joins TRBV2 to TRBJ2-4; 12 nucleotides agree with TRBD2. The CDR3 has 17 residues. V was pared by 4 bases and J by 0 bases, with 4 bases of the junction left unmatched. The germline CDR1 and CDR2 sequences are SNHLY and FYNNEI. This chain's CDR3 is CASSGTSGGLAKNIQYF. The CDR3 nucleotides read TGTGCCAGCAGTGGAACTAGCGGGGGGTTAGCCAAAAACATTCAGTACTTC.

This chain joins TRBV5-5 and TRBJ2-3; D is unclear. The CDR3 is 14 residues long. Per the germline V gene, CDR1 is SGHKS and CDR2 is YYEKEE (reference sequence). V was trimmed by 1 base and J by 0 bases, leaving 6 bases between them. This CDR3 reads CASSLTSSTDTQYF. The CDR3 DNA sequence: TGTGCCAGCAGCTTGACGAGTAGCACAGATACGCAGTATTTT.

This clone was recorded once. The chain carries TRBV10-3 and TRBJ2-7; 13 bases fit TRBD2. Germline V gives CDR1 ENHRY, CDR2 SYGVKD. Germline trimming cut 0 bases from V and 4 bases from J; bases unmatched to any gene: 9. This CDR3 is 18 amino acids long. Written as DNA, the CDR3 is TGTGCCATCAGTGAGTCGATTGGGACTAGCGGGGTAAGGTACGAGCAGTACTTC. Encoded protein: CAISESIGTSGVRYEQYF.

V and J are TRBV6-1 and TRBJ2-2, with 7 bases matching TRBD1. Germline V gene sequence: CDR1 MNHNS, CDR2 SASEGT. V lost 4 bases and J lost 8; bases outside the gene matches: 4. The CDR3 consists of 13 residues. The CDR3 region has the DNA TGTGCCAGCAGTGGACAGGGTGCAGGGGAGCTGTTTTTT. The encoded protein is CASSGQGAGELFF.

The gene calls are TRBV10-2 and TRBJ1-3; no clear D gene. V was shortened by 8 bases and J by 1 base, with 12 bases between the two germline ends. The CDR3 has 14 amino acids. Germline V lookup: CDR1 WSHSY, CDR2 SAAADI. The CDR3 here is CASRERYSGNTIYF. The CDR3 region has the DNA TGCGCCAGCCGGGAGCGGTATTCTGGAAACACCATATATTTT.

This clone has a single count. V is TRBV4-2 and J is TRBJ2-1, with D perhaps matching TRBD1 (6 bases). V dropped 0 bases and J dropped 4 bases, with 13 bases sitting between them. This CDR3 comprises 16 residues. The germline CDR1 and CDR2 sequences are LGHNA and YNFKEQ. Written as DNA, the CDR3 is TGTGCCAGCAGCCAAGAGCCAGGGGTAGGATACAATGAGCAGTTCTTC. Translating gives CASSQEPGVGYNEQFF.

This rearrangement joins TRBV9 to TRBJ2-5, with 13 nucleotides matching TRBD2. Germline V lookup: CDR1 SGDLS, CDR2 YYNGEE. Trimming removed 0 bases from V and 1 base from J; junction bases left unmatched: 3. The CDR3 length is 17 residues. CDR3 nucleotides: TGTGCCAGCAGCGTAGGACTAGCGGGGGGTCCCCAAGAGACCCAGTACTTC. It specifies CASSVGLAGGPQETQYF. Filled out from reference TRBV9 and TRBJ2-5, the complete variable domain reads DSGVTQTPKHLITATGQRVTLRCSPRSGDLSVYWYQQSLDQGLQFLIQYYNGEERAKGNILERFSAQQFPDLHSELNLSSLELGDSALYFCASSVGLAGGPQETQYFGPGTRLLVL.

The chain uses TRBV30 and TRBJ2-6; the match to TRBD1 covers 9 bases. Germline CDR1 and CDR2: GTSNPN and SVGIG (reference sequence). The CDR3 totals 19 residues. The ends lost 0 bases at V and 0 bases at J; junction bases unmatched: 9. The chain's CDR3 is CAWSVLYGTGSSGANVLTF. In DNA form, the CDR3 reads TGTGCCTGGAGTGTCTTATATGGGACAGGGAGCTCTGGGGCCAACGTCCTGACTTTC. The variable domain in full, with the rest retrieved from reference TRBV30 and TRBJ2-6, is SQTIHQWPATLVQPVGSPLSLECTVEGTSNPNLYWYRQAAGRGLQLLFYSVGIGQISSEVPQNLSASRPQDRQFILSSKKLLLSDSGFYLCAWSVLYGTGSSGANVLTFGAGSRLTVL.

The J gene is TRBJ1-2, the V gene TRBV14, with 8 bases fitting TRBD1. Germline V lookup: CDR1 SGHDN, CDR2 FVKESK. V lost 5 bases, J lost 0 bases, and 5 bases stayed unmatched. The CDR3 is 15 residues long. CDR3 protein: CASSTGTGANYGYTF. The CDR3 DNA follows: TGTGCCAGCAGCACCGGGACAGGAGCTAACTATGGCTACACCTTC.

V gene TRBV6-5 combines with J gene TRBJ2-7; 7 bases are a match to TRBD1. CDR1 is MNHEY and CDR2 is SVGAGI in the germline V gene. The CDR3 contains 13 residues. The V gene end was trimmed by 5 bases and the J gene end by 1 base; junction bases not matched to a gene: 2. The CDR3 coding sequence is TGTGCCAGCAGTCAGGGACAGTCCTACGAGCAGTACTTC. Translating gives CASSQGQSYEQYF.

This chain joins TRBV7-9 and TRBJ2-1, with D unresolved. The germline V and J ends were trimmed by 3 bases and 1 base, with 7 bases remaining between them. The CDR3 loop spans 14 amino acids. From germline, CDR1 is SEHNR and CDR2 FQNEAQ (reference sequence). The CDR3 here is CASSFQSSYNEQFF. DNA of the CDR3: TGTGCCAGCAGCTTTCAGTCTTCCTACAATGAGCAGTTCTTC.

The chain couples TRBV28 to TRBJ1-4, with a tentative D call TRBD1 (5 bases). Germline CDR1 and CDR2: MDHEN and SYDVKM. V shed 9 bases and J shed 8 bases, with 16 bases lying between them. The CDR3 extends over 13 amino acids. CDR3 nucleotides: TGTGCCAGTAGGACATTGCCGGGCGAAAAACTGTTTTTT. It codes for CASRTLPGEKLFF. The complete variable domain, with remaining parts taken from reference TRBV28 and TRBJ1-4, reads DVKVTQSSRYLVKRTGEKVFLECVQDMDHENMFWYRQDPGLGLRLIYFSYDVKMKEKGDIPEGYSVSREKKERFSLILESASTNQTSMYLCASRTLPGEKLFFGSGTQLSVL.

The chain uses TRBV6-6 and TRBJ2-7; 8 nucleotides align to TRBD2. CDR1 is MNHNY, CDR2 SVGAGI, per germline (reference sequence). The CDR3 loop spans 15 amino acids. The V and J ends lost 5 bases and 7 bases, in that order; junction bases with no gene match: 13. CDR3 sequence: CASSTPSGWAREQYF. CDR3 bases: TGTGCCAGCAGTACACCTAGCGGGTGGGCTCGGGAGCAGTACTTC.

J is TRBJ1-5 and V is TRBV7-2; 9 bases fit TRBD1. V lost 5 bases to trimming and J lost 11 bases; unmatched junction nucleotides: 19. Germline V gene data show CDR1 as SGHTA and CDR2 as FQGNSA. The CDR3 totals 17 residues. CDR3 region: CASSPGGQGQSWGAQHF. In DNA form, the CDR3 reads TGTGCCAGCAGCCCGGGGGGACAGGGACAATCGTGGGGGGCCCAGCATTTT.

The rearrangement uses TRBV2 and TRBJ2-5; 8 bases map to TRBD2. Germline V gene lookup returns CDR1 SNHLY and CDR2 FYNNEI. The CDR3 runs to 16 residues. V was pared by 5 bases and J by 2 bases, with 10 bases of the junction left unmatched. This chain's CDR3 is CASSNFGGARQETQYF. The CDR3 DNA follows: TGTGCCAGCAGTAATTTCGGGGGGGCCAGGCAAGAGACCCAGTACTTC.

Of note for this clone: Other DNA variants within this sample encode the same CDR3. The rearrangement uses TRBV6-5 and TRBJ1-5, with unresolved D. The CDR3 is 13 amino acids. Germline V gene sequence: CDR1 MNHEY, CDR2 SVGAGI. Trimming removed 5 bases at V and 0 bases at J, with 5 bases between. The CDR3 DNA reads TGTGCCAGCAGTCCGTATAGCAATCAGCCCCAGCATTTT. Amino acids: CASSPYSNQPQHF.

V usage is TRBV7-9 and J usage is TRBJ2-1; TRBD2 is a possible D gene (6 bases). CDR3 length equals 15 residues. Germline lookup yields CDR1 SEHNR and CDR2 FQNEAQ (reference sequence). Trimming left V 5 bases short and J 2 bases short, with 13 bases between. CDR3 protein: CASSPRAGTYNEQFF. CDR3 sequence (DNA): TGTGCCAGCAGCCCGCGAGCGGGCACCTACAATGAGCAGTTCTTC.

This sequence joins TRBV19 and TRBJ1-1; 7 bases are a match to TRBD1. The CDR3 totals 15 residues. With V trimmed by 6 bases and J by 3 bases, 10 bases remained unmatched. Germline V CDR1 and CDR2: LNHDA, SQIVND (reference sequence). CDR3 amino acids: CASRKQGRMDTEAFF. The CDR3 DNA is TGTGCCAGTAGGAAACAGGGGAGGATGGACACTGAAGCTTTCTTT.